These T cell receptor beta chains were read from a single sample in a study of shared clonotypes between healthy human individuals. Libraries were prepared by immunoSEQ multiplex PCR; TCRdb keeps only in-frame clonotypes and omits some of them. The table has approximately 1.5 million clones, 97% to 99% seen once. Sequencing was carried out using naive CD4+ T cells sorted from blood. The receptor set was obtained from a man aged 25 to 40 in good health. Both conserved end residues are part of each CDR3. A D gene is named only where the DNA matches it firmly. The size of a clone is reported for some rows only, either as once, few or many, or as a class for expanded clones.

TRBV28	NA	TRBJ2-5	NA	CASSSSLETQYF	TGTGCCAGCAGTTCCAGCCTCGAGACCCAGTACTTC
TRBV5-8	NA	TRBJ2-2	NA	CASSLAGNTGELFF	TGTGCCAGCAGCTTGGCTGGGAACACCGGGGAGCTGTTTTTT
TRBV28	NA	TRBJ1-4	NA	CASSLLGSNEKLFF	TGTGCCAGCAGTTTATTGGGGAGTAATGAAAAACTGTTTTTT
TRBV2	NA	TRBJ2-1	TRBD2	CASSEAGLVNEQFF	TGTGCCAGCAGTGAAGCAGGACTAGTTAATGAGCAGTTCTTC
TRBV4-1	NA	TRBJ2-3	NA	CASSQDQYGSTDTQYF	TGCGCCAGCAGCCAAGATCAGTACGGGAGCACAGATACGCAGTATTTT
TRBV7-2	once	TRBJ2-7	NA	CASSSTVWEQYF	TGTGCCAGCAGCTCCACCGTGTGGGAGCAGTACTTC
TRBV5-6	NA	TRBJ2-3	NA	CASSLGGRGFGGTDTQYF	TGTGCCAGCAGCTTGGGGGGACGGGGGTTTGGTGGCACAGATACGCAGTATTTT
TRBV11-2	NA	TRBJ2-7	NA	CASSYLGQTYEQYF	TGTGCCAGCAGTTATCTCGGACAGACCTACGAGCAGTACTTC
TRBV11-3	once	TRBJ2-3	TRBD2	CASSPGLAGLTDTQYF	TGTGCCAGCAGTCCCGGACTAGCGGGACTCACAGATACGCAGTATTTT
TRBV6-5	NA	TRBJ1-5	NA	CASSYAGDSNQPQHF	TGTGCCAGCAGTTACGCCGGTGATAGCAATCAGCCCCAGCATTTT
TRBV2	NA	TRBJ2-7	TRBD1	CASSERDRGPYEQYF	TGTGCCAGCAGTGAACGGGACAGGGGGCCCTACGAGCAGTACTTC
TRBV21-1	NA	TRBJ2-7	NA	CASSKKGEQGCSYEQYF	TGTGCCAGCAGCAAAAAGGGGGAACAGGGGTGCTCCTACGAGCAGTACTTC
TRBV28	NA	TRBJ2-7	NA	CASSPRESSYEQYF	TGTGCCAGCAGTCCCCGCGAGAGCTCCTACGAGCAGTACTTC
TRBV28	NA	TRBJ1-5	TRBD1	CASSSPKGTGWNNQPQHF	TGTGCCAGCAGCAGTCCCAAGGGGACAGGATGGAACAATCAGCCCCAGCATTTT
TRBV5-4	NA	TRBJ2-7	TRBD1	CASGTGYYEQYF	TGTGCCAGCGGGACAGGGTACTACGAGCAGTACTTC
TRBV7-8	once	TRBJ1-5	NA	CASSLVGVDQPQHF	TGTGCCAGCAGCTTAGTGGGCGTCGATCAGCCCCAGCATTTT
TRBV7-9	NA	TRBJ2-5	NA	CASSSNAVGRETQYF	TGTGCCAGCAGCTCAAACGCAGTGGGGCGGGAGACCCAGTACTTC
TRBV25-1	NA	TRBJ2-4	NA	CASRRVSGVAKNIQYF	TGTGCCAGCAGGAGGGTCAGTGGGGTAGCCAAAAACATTCAGTACTTC
TRBV5-1	NA	TRBJ1-2	NA	CASSLGQAGDGYTF	TGCGCCAGCAGCTTGGGACAAGCCGGGGATGGCTACACCTTC
TRBV2	NA	TRBJ2-7	NA	CASSEGLPGSYEQYF	TGTGCCAGCAGTGAAGGGCTGCCGGGCTCCTACGAGCAGTACTTC
TRBV27	NA	TRBJ1-2	NA	CASTPRGVGRFTF	TGTGCCAGCACCCCCAGGGGAGTCGGGCGCTTCACCTTC
TRBV5-4	NA	TRBJ2-7	NA	CASSAGRDTYEQYF	TGTGCCAGCAGCGCGGGACGGGATACCTACGAGCAGTACTTC
TRBV19	NA	TRBJ1-1	NA	CASSIEATLRAEAFF	TGTGCCAGTAGTATAGAGGCAACCCTCCGTGCTGAAGCTTTCTTT
TRBV6-1	NA	TRBJ2-1	TRBD2	CASSEITAGVVPSPYNEQFF	TGTGCCAGCAGTGAAATTACTGCGGGAGTGGTCCCTTCTCCCTACAATGAGCAGTTCTTC
TRBV7-9	NA	TRBJ2-1	TRBD1	CASSQVANRGKGYNEQFF	TGTGCCAGCAGCCAAGTGGCAAACAGGGGAAAGGGGTACAATGAGCAGTTCTTC
TRBV5-6	NA	TRBJ2-1	NA	CASSLTRTAYNEQFF	TGTGCCAGCAGCTTGACGAGGACAGCCTACAATGAGCAGTTCTTC
TRBV12-5	NA	TRBJ2-1	TRBD2	CASGSASGGDNEQFF	TGTGCTAGTGGTTCTGCTAGCGGAGGCGACAATGAGCAGTTCTTC
TRBV27	NA	TRBJ2-7	NA	CASSPITGTFDFYEQYF	TGTGCCAGCAGTCCCATCACAGGTACCTTCGACTTCTACGAGCAGTACTTC
TRBV6-5	NA	TRBJ1-4	TRBD1	CASSYSTGDRNEKLFF	TGTGCCAGCAGTTACTCGACGGGGGACAGAAATGAAAAACTGTTTTTT
TRBV28	NA	TRBJ2-7	NA	CASSVQVTYEQYF	TGTGCCAGCAGCGTACAGGTAACCTACGAGCAGTACTTC
TRBV28	NA	TRBJ2-3	TRBD2	CASSSFGGGTDTQYF	TGTGCCAGCAGCAGCTTTGGGGGGGGCACAGATACGCAGTATTTT
TRBV28	NA	TRBJ1-5	NA	CASSLSLLRSNQPQHF	TGTGCCAGCAGTTTGAGTCTGCTTAGGAGCAATCAGCCCCAGCATTTT
TRBV7-9	NA	TRBJ1-5	NA	CASSPIQAVAQHF	TGTGCCAGCAGCCCAATACAGGCCGTGGCCCAGCATTTT
TRBV15	NA	TRBJ1-1	NA	CATRRGGGTQNTEAFF	TGTGCCACCAGAAGGGGTGGAGGGACCCAGAACACTGAAGCTTTCTTT
TRBV7-8	NA	TRBJ2-2	NA	CASSPRGNTGELFF	TGTGCCAGCAGCCCCAGGGGGAACACCGGGGAGCTGTTTTTT
TRBV7-3	NA	TRBJ2-1	TRBD1	CASSLKGQVEQFF	TGTGCCAGCAGCTTAAAGGGACAGGTCGAGCAGTTCTTC
TRBV10-3	NA	TRBJ2-3	TRBD2	CAIRDREAHTQYF	TGTGCCATCAGGGACCGGGAGGCTCATACGCAGTATTTT
TRBV5-1	NA	TRBJ2-1	NA	CASSLAAGAGNEQFF	TGCGCCAGCAGCTTGGCAGCAGGGGCAGGCAATGAGCAGTTCTTC
TRBV4-2	once	TRBJ1-1	NA	CASSQPEEGVNTEAFF	TGTGCCAGCAGCCAACCCGAAGAGGGGGTGAACACTGAAGCTTTCTTT
TRBV5-1	NA	TRBJ2-1	TRBD1	CASGTGGFDEQFF	TGCGCCAGCGGGACAGGGGGCTTTGATGAGCAGTTCTTC